These 26 T cell receptor beta chains were sequenced from one sample in a study of sequential checkpoint blockade in melanoma. Assay used: immunoSEQ multiplex PCR; TCRdb lists only in-frame clones, some missing. The sample yields some 3,200 clones, about a fifth seen once. The treatment: randomized to nivolumab then ipilimumab (arm A) or the reverse (arm B). Here the sequenced sample was tumor tissue (inferred from file names), taken from a patient given nivolumab and ipilimumab in sequence. All receptors come from a human donor with melanoma.

By sample share, this clone is medium-sized. This chain uses TRBV11-3 with TRBJ1-4; D is ambiguous. This CDR3 region has 15 residues. The V gene's germline CDR1 is SGHNT and CDR2 YENEEA. Trimming took off 3 bases at V and 6 bases at J, with 14 bases between the two ends. For the CDR3, the DNA is TGTGCCAGCAGCTTGCGACACCCCGTTGATGAAAAACTGTTTTTT. Amino acid sequence: CASSLRHPVDEKLFF.

This clone was detected only once. The rearrangement joins TRBV19 to TRBJ2-5; weak D call: TRBD2 (6 bases). From germline, CDR1 is LNHDA and CDR2 SQIVND (reference sequence). CDR3 length: 16 residues. Deletions cut 5 bases from V and 5 bases from J, with 21 bases between. In DNA form, the CDR3 reads TGTGCCAGTAGTCCGGGACTTCCCCCATTTAGGGAGACCCAGTACTTC. Translated: CASSPGLPPFRETQYF.

This clone showed up just once. V gene TRBV15 combines with J gene TRBJ2-1, with 11 bases identical to TRBD2. This CDR3 spans 14 amino acids. Germline V gene lookup returns CDR1 LNHNV and CDR2 YYDKDF (reference sequence). Trimming at V came to 5 bases and at J to 9 bases, leaving 6 bases not matched to a gene. CDR3 DNA sequence: TGTGCCACCAGCTGGCTAGCGGGGGGAGCTGAGCAGTTCTTC. This sequence encodes CATSWLAGGAEQFF.

This clone was observed once. The chain carries TRBV29-1 and TRBJ2-1; the D gene is possibly TRBD2 (5 bases). The CDR3 loop spans 14 amino acids. Trimming pared 3 bases from V and 7 bases from J, leaving 16 bases between. Germline CDR1 and CDR2: SQVTM and ANQGSEA. CDR3 loop: CSVDGEFHTNEQFF. CDR3 nucleotide sequence: TGCAGCGTTGATGGGGAGTTCCACACTAATGAGCAGTTCTTC.

The genes are TRBV14 and TRBJ1-2; D is uncertain. V was pared by 4 bases and J by 6 bases, with 21 bases between. The germline V gene encodes CDR1 SGHDN and CDR2 FVKESK. The length of the CDR3 is 16 residues. The CDR3 loop reads CASSPLRVRGVDGYTF. The CDR3 DNA follows: TGTGCCAGCAGCCCTCTCAGAGTTCGGGGAGTCGATGGCTACACCTTC.

The chain carries TRBV15 and TRBJ2-3; possibly TRBD2 for D (5 bases). The V end was cut by 4 bases, the J end by 2 bases, with 16 bases between. Germline loops: CDR1 LNHNV, CDR2 YYDKDF (reference sequence). This CDR3 has 16 amino acids. CDR3 protein: CATSIHSGVHTDTQYF. CDR3 sequence (DNA): TGTGCCACCAGCATCCACAGCGGTGTGCACACAGATACGCAGTATTTT.

This CDR3 reads CASSIPGTRGEQFF. The CDR3 DNA reads as TGTGCCAGTAGTATCCCTGGGACACGTGGTGAGCAGTTCTTC. The J gene is TRBJ2-1, the V gene TRBV19, with D perhaps TRBD1 (6 bases). In germline, CDR1 is LNHDA, CDR2 SQIVND (reference sequence). Trimming took 3 bases from V and 9 from J, leaving 15 bases between them. The CDR3 sequence is 14 residues long. Looking up the rest from reference TRBV19 and TRBJ2-1 gives the full variable domain: DGGITQSPKYLFRKEGQNVTLSCEQNLNHDAMYWYRQDPGQGLRLIYYSQIVNDFQKGDIAEGYSVSREKKESFPLTVTSAQKNPTAFYLCASSIPGTRGEQFFGPGTRLTVL.

This clone turned up a few times. The chain recombines TRBV29-1 with TRBJ2-3; weak D call: TRBD2 (6 bases). Trimming removed 4 bases at V and 6 bases at J, with 14 bases between. Germline lookup yields CDR1 SQVTM and CDR2 ANQGSEA. This CDR3 region has 13 residues. CDR3 in amino acids: CSVVGGATDTQYF. The CDR3 region has the DNA TGCAGCGTTGTCGGGGGAGCTACGGATACGCAGTATTTT.

The chain has TRBV6-8 and TRBJ2-5; D not resolved. This CDR3 has 13 residues. Germline V gives CDR1 MNHGY, CDR2 SAAAGT. Trimming shortened V by 6 bases and J by 3 bases, and 11 bases separated the two germline ends. CDR3 sequence: CASSNDGEETQYF. CDR3 sequence (DNA): TGTGCCAGCAGCAATGACGGAGAAGAGACCCAGTACTTC.

By share, this clone ranks as medium-sized (0.01 to 0.1%). The chain has TRBV11-3 and TRBJ2-3; 7 bases align to TRBD2. This CDR3 is 15 amino acids long. J lost 3 bases, V lost 3 bases, and 6 bases had no gene match. Germline CDR1 SGHNT, CDR2 YENEEA. CDR3 amino acids: CASSFGGRATDTQYF. CDR3 bases: TGTGCCAGCAGCTTTGGCGGGAGAGCAACAGATACGCAGTATTTT. The complete variable domain, with remaining parts taken from reference TRBV11-3 and TRBJ2-3, reads EAGVVQSPRYKIIEKKQPVAFWCNPISGHNTLYWYLQNLGQGPELLIRYENEEAVDDSQLPKDRFSAERLKGVDSTLKIQPAELGDSAVYLCASSFGGRATDTQYFGPGTRLTVL.

The CDR3 nucleotides read TGTGCCAGTAGTATCTCAGGGGCGGGCACCTACGAGCAGTACTTC. The encoded protein is CASSISGAGTYEQYF. The chain uses TRBV19 and TRBJ2-7, with D perhaps matching TRBD1 (6 bases). Between the trimmed V and J ends, which lost 3 bases and 2 bases, there was a span of 14 bases. CDR1 and CDR2 (germline): LNHDA, SQIVND (reference sequence). The CDR3 covers 15 residues. The full variable domain, rest sourced from reference TRBV19 and TRBJ2-7, is DGGITQSPKYLFRKEGQNVTLSCEQNLNHDAMYWYRQDPGQGLRLIYYSQIVNDFQKGDIAEGYSVSREKKESFPLTVTSAQKNPTAFYLCASSISGAGTYEQYFGPGTRLTVT.

By its share, this clone is large (0.1 to 1%). V gene TRBV6-8 combines with J gene TRBJ1-4; unclear D gene. The V gene's germline CDR1 is MNHGY and CDR2 SAAAGT. This CDR3 is built from 15 residues. V lost 10 bases and J lost 7, with 22 bases in between. In DNA, the CDR3 is TGTGCCACTACATGGTTAACCACAAAGGGTGAAAAACTGTTTTTT. Translated, it gives CATTWLTTKGEKLFF.

In this sample, this clone turned up a few times. The chain joins TRBV28 to TRBJ1-2; possibly TRBD1 for D (5 bases). CDR1 MDHEN and CDR2 SYDVKM come from the germline V gene. The CDR3 extends over 15 amino acids. V lost 7 bases and J lost 11, with 26 bases in between. CDR3 in DNA: TGTGCCAGCACCGGACGGGCAGGGAGAGGTTTACAGTACACCTTC. Its protein is CASTGRAGRGLQYTF.

V gene TRBV6-8 combines with J gene TRBJ1-3; 7 bases line up with TRBD1. After removal of 6 bases from V and 7 bases from J, the junction contained 12 bases not matched to a gene. The CDR3 has 15 amino acids. CDR1 and CDR2 (germline): MNHGY, SAAAGT. The CDR3 DNA reads as TGTGCCAGCAGGAAGCCAGGACAGGTCATCAACACCATATATTTT. Translated, it gives CASRKPGQVINTIYF.

This clone was found a few times. J is TRBJ2-7 and V is TRBV11-3; no definite D call. V dropped 3 bases and J dropped 3 bases, with 15 bases sitting between them. CDR3 length: 15 amino acids. Germline CDR1 and CDR2: SGHNT and YENEEA. In DNA, the CDR3 is TGTGCCAGCAGCTTGGAATCCACGGTTAACTACGAGCAGTACTTC. Protein sequence: CASSLESTVNYEQYF.

The V and J genes are TRBV18 and TRBJ2-1; TRBD2 matches 8 bases. The trim removed 3 bases at V and 3 bases at J, leaving 4 bases unmatched. Germline V lookup: CDR1 KGHSH, CDR2 LQKENI. The CDR3 extends over 15 amino acids. The CDR3 region has the DNA TGTGCCAGCTCACCTCAGCGGGAGCTCTACAATGAGCAGTTCTTC. Translation: CASSPQRELYNEQFF.

The chain links TRBV9 to TRBJ1-2; 11 bases match TRBD1. Germline CDR1 is SGDLS and CDR2 is YYNGEE. V trimming: 1 base; J trimming: 8 bases; junction bases outside the gene matches: 4. CDR3 size: 14 residues. The CDR3 sequence is CASSVRTGGSGYTF. The CDR3 DNA follows: TGTGCCAGCAGCGTAAGGACAGGGGGCTCCGGCTACACCTTC. The variable domain in full, with the rest retrieved from reference TRBV9 and TRBJ1-2, is DSGVTQTPKHLITATGQRVTLRCSPRSGDLSVYWYQQSLDQGLQFLIQYYNGEERAKGNILERFSAQQFPDLHSELNLSSLELGDSALYFCASSVRTGGSGYTFGSGTRLTVV.

This chain connects TRBV9 to TRBJ2-5; 9 bases map to TRBD2. The CDR3 has 15 amino acids. J was trimmed by 8 bases and V by 5 bases; bases with no gene match: 13. Germline V CDR1 and CDR2: SGDLS, YYNGEE. The CDR3 nucleotides read TGTGCCAGCAGTCGCCTCGATAGCGGGGGAGGTACCCAGTACTTC. This codes for CASSRLDSGGGTQYF.

The gene calls are TRBV5-1 and TRBJ1-5, with a weak D call TRBD1 (5 bases). Trimming pared 0 bases from V and 5 bases from J, leaving 12 bases between. CDR3 length: 15 residues. Germline V CDR1 and CDR2: SGHRS, YFSETQ. The CDR3 spells CASSLGDLPDQPQHF. DNA for the CDR3: TGCGCCAGCAGCTTGGGGGACCTACCTGATCAGCCCCAGCATTTT.

The J gene is TRBJ1-3, the V gene TRBV5-1; the D gene is possibly TRBD1 (6 bases). Germline CDR1 and CDR2: SGHRS and YFSETQ. This CDR3 is built from 16 residues. V lost 4 bases, J lost 2 bases, and 16 bases lay in between. The DNA of the CDR3 is TGCGCCAGCAGCCTCGGGGGGCAGGGCCCTGGAAACACCATATATTTT. Translation: CASSLGGQGPGNTIYF.

This clone was picked up many times. The rearrangement uses TRBV11-3 and TRBJ2-2; 8 nucleotides line up with TRBD2. The CDR3 runs 16 residues. Germline CDR1 SGHNT, CDR2 YENEEA. J was trimmed by 0 bases and V by 2 bases; bases with no gene match: 2. The CDR3 sequence is CASSLTLAANTGELFF. CDR3 nucleotide sequence: TGTGCCAGCAGCTTAACACTAGCGGCGAACACCGGGGAGCTGTTTTTT.

The chain uses TRBV19 and TRBJ1-1; weak D call: TRBD1 (5 bases). This CDR3 spans 13 amino acids. The germline gives CDR1 LNHDA, CDR2 SQIVND (reference sequence). V lost 7 bases, J lost 1 base, and 10 bases lay in between. CDR3 DNA sequence: TGTGCCAGTAAGGCCGGGACGAACACTGAAGCTTTCTTT. It codes for CASKAGTNTEAFF.

There are a few counts of this clone. This chain links TRBV6-1 with TRBJ2-1; the match to TRBD2 covers 7 bases. There are 15 residues in the CDR3. V dropped 1 base and J dropped 0; count of bases not matched to a gene: 0. Germline CDR1 and CDR2: MNHNS and SASEGT. CDR3: CASSEGGGSYNEQFF. The CDR3 DNA is TGTGCCAGCAGTGAAGGGGGGGGCTCCTACAATGAGCAGTTCTTC.

This clone was counted only a few times. The V and J genes are TRBV6-8 and TRBJ2-7; D is uncertain. There are 12 residues in the CDR3. The germline V gene encodes CDR1 MNHGY and CDR2 SAAAGT. The V gene lost 10 bases and the J gene lost 6 bases, with 16 bases spanning the gap. The CDR3 reads CATRVGEVEQYF. For the CDR3, the DNA is TGTGCCACCCGGGTCGGAGAGGTCGAGCAGTACTTC.

V is TRBV28 and J is TRBJ2-4; D is ambiguous. Trimming left V 3 bases short and J 2 bases short, with 8 bases between. Per germline, CDR1 MDHEN and CDR2 SYDVKM. CDR3 length equals 14 residues. The CDR3 reads CASSFTGPKNIQYF. CDR3 sequence (DNA): TGTGCCAGCAGTTTTACGGGTCCCAAAAACATTCAGTACTTC.

The chain links TRBV18 to TRBJ2-2; D ambiguous. The ends were cut back, 3 bases at V and 0 bases at J, with 5 bases in the middle. Germline V gene lookup returns CDR1 KGHSH and CDR2 LQKENI. The CDR3 runs 14 residues. CDR3 residues: CASSPQANTGELFF. The CDR3, as DNA: TGTGCCAGCTCACCCCAGGCGAACACCGGGGAGCTGTTTTTT. The full variable domain, completed using reference TRBV18 and TRBJ2-2, is NAGVMQNPRHLVRRRGQEARLRCSPMKGHSHVYWYRQLPEEGLKFMVYLQKENIIDESGMPKERFSAEFPKEGPSILRIQQVVRGDSAAYFCASSPQANTGELFFGEGSRLTVL.